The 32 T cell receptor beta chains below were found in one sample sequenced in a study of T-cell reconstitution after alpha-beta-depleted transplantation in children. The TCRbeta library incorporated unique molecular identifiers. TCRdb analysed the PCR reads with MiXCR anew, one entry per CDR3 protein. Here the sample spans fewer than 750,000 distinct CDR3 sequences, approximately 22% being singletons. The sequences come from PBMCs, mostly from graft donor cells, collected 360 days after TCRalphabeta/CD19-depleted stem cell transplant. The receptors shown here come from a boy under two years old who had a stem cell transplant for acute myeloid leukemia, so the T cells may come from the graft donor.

The CDR3 nucleotides read TGCAGTGCTAGCGTCGCGGGGGGGGACACCGGGGAGCTGTTTTTT. It encodes CSASVAGGDTGELFF. The chain uses TRBV20-1 and TRBJ2-2, with 9 bases fitting TRBD2. V lost 3 bases, J lost 3 bases, and 5 bases stayed unmatched. The CDR3 spans 15 residues. Germline CDR1 DFQATT, CDR2 SNEGSKA (reference sequence).

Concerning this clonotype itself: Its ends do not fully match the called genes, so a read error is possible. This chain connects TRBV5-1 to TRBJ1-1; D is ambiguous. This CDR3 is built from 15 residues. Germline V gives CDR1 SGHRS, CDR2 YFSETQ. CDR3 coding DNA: TGCGCCAGCAGCCCCCGTAGGCAGGCGAACACTGAAGCCTTCTTT. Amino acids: CASSPRRQANTEAFF.

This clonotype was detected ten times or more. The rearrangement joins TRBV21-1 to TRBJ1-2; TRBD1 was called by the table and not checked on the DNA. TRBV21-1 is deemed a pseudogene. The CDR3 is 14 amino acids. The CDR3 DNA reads TGTGCCAGCAGCAAAGAGGGGCCAGGGGCTGGCTACACCTTC. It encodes CASSKEGPGAGYTF.

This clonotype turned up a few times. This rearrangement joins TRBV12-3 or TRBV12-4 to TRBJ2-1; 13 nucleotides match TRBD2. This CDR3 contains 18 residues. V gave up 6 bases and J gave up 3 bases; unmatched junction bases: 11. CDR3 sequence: CASRTLAGGRNYYNEQFF. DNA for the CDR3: TGTGCCAGCAGGACACTAGCGGGGGGGAGGAACTACTACAATGAGCAGTTCTTC.

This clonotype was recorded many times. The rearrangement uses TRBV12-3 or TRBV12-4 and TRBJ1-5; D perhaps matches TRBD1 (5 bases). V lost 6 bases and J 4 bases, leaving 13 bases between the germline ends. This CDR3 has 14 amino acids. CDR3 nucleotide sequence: TGTGCCAGCAGCCTTGGGACGTCGAATCAGCCCCAGCATTTT. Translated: CASSLGTSNQPQHF.

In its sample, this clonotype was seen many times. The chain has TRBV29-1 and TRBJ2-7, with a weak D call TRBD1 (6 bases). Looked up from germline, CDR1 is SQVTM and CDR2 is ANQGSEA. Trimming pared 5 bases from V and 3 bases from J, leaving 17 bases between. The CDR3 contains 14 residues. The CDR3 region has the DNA TGCAGCGTTTTGCCCCGGGACAAGAACTACGAGCAGTACTTC. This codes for CSVLPRDKNYEQYF.

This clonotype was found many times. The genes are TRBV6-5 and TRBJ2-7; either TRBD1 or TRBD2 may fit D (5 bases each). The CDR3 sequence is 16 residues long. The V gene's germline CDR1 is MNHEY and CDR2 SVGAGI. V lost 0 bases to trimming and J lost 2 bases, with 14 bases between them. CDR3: CASSYSTDGDPYEQYF. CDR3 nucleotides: TGTGCCAGCAGTTACTCGACTGACGGGGACCCCTACGAGCAGTACTTC.

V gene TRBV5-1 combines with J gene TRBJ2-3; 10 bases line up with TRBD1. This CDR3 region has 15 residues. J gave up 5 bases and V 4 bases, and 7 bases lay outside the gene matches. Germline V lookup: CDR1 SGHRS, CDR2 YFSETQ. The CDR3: CASSGRTGGVDTQYF. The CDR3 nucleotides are TGCGCCAGCAGCGGCCGGACAGGGGGGGTAGATACGCAGTATTTT.

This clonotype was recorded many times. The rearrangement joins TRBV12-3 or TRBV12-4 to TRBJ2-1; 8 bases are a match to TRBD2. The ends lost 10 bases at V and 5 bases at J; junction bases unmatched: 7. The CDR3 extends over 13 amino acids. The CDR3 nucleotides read TGTGCCACCGCCGGGGGGGAGAACAATGAGCAGTTCTTC. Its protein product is CATAGGENNEQFF.

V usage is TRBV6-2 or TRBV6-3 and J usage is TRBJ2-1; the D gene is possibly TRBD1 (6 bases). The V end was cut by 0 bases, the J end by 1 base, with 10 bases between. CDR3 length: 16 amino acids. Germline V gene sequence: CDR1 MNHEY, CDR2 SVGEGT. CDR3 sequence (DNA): TGTGCCAGCAGTTACTCCCGGGACACTTCCTACAATGAGCAGTTCTTC. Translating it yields CASSYSRDTSYNEQFF.

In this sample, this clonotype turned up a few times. The CDR3 DNA reads TGTGCCAGCAGCTTAGCGCATTTAAATAGGGGATCCTACGAGCAGTACGTC. Translation: CASSLAHLNRGSYEQYV. The V gene is TRBV7-2, the J gene TRBJ2-7, with D possibly TRBD1 on 5 matching bases. Trimming removed 0 bases from V and 1 base from J, with 16 bases in between. Germline V CDR1 and CDR2: SGHTA, FQGNSA. The CDR3 sequence is 17 residues long.

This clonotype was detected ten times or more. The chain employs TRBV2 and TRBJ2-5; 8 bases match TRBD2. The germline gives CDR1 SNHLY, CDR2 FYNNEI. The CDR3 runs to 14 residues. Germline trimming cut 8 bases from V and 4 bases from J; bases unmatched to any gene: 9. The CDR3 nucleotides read TGTGCCAGCTTGCGCGGGGGGCGGGGAGAGACCCAGTACTTC. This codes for CASLRGGRGETQYF. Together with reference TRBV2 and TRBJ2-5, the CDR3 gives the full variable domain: EPEVTQTPSHQVTQMGQEVILRCVPISNHLYFYWYRQILGQKVEFLVSFYNNEISEKSEIFDDQFSVERPDGSNFTLKIRSTKLEDSAMYFCASLRGGRGETQYFGPGTRLLVL.

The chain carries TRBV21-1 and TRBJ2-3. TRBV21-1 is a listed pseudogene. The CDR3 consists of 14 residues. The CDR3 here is CASSKSEETDTQYF. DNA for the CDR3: TGTGCCAGCAGCAAATCGGAGGAGACAGATACGCAGTATTTT.

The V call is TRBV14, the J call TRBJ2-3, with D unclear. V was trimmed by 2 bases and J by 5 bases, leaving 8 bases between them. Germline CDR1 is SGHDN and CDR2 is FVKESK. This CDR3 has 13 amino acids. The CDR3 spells CASSQYLGDTQYF. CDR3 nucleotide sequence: TGTGCCAGCAGCCAATACTTGGGAGATACGCAGTATTTT.

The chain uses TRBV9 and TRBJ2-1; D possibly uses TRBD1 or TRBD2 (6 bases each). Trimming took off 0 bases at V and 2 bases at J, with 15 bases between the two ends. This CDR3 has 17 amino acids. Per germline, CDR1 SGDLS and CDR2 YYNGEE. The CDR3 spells CASSVEGVSGPYNEQFF. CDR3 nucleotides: TGTGCCAGCAGCGTAGAGGGGGTTAGCGGTCCCTACAATGAGCAGTTCTTC.

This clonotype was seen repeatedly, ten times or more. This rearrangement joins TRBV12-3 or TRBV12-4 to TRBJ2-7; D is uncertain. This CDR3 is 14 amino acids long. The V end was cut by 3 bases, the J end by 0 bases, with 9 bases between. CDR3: CASSFEGGSYEQYF. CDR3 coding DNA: TGTGCCAGCAGTTTTGAAGGCGGCTCCTACGAGCAGTACTTC.

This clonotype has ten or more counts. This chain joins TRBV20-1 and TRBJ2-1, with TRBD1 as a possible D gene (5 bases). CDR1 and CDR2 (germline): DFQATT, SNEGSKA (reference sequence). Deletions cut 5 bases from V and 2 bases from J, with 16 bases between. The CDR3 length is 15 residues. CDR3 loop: CSAPRRGSAYNEQFF. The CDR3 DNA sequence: TGCAGTGCTCCCAGAAGGGGATCAGCCTACAATGAGCAGTTCTTC.

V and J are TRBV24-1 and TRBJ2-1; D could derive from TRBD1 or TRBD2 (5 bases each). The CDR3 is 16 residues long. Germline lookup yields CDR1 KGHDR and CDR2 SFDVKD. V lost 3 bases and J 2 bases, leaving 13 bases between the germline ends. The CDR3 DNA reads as TGTGCCACCAGTGATCCCACGGGGCAGACCTACAATGAGCAGTTCTTC. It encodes CATSDPTGQTYNEQFF.

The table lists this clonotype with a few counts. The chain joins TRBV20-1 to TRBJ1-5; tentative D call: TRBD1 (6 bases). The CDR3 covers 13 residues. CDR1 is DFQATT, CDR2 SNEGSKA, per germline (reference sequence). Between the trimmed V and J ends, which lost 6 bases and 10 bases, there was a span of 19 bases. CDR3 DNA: TGCAGTGCCACAGGGAAACTGGGTCATCCCCAGCATTTT. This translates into CSATGKLGHPQHF.

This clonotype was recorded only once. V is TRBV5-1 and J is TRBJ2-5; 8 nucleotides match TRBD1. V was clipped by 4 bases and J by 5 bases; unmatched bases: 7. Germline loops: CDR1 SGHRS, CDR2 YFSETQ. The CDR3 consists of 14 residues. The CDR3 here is CASSRGQGMETQYF. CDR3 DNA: TGCGCCAGCAGCCGAGGACAGGGTATGGAGACCCAGTACTTC.

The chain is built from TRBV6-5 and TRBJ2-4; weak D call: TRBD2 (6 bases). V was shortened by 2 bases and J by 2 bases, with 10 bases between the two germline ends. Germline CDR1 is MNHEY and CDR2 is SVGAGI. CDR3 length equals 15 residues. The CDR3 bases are TGTGCCAGCAGTTACCGGGGGATCCCCAAAAACATTCAGTACTTC. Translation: CASSYRGIPKNIQYF.

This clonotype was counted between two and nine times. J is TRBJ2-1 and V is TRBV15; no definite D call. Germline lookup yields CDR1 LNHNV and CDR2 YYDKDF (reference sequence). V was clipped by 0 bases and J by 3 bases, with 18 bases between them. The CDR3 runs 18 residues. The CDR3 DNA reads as TGTGCCACCAGCAGAGATCGCTCGGACGGCCTAGACTACAATGAGCAGTTCTTC. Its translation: CATSRDRSDGLDYNEQFF.

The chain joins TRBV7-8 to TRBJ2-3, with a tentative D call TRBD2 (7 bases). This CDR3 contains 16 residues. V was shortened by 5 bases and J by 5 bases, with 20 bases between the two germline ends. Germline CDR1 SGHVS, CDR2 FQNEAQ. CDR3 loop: CASSTTIRGALDTQYF. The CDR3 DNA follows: TGTGCCAGCAGCACGACTATACGGGGGGCCCTAGATACGCAGTATTTT.

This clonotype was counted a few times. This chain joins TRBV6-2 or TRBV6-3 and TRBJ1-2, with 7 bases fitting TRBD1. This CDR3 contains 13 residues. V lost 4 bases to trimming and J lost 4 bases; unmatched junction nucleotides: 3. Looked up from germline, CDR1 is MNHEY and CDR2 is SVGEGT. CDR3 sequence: CASSSDRVYGYTF. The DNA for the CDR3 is TGTGCCAGCAGTTCAGACAGGGTCTATGGCTACACCTTC.

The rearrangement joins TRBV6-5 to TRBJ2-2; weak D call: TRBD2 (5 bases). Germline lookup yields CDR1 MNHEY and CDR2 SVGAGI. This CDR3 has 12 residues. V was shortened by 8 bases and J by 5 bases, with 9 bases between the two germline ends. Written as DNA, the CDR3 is TGTGCCAGCGAGGGTGGAACCGGGGAGCTGTTTTTT. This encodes CASEGGTGELFF.

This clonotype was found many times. The CDR3 DNA sequence: TGCAGCGTTGGGCGGACATACTACGAGCAGTACTTC. This translates into CSVGRTYYEQYF. The chain links TRBV29-1 to TRBJ2-7; tentatively, D is TRBD1 (5 bases). Germline CDR1 and CDR2: SQVTM and ANQGSEA. The CDR3 has 12 residues. V dropped 4 bases and J dropped 3 bases, with 10 bases sitting between them.

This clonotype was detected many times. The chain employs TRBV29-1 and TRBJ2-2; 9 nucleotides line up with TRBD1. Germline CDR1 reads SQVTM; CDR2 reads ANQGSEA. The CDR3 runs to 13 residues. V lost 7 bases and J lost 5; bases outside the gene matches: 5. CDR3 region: CSGYRGLTGELFF. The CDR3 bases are TGCAGCGGATACAGGGGGCTTACCGGGGAGCTGTTTTTT.

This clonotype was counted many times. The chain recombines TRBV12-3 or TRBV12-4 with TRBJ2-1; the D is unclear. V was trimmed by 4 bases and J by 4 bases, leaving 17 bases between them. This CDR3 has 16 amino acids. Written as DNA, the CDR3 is TGTGCCAGCAGTTACATGGCAGCCCCCGGTTACAATGAGCAGTTCTTC. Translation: CASSYMAAPGYNEQFF.

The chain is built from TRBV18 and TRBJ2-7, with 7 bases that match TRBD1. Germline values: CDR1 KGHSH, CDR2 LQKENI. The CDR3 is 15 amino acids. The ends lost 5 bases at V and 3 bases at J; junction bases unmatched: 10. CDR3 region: CASSISDRIFYEQYF. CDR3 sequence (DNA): TGTGCCAGCTCAATTTCGGACAGGATTTTCTACGAGCAGTACTTC.

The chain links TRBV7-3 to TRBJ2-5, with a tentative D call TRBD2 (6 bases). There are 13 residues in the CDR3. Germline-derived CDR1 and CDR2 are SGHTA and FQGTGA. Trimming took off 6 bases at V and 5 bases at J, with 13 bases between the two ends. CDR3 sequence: CASSSGVWETQYF. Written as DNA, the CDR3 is TGTGCCAGCAGTTCGGGGGTTTGGGAGACCCAGTACTTC. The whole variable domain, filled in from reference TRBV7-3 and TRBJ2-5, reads GAGVSQTPSNKVTEKGKYVELRCDPISGHTALYWYRQSLGQGPEFLIYFQGTGAADDSGLPNDRFFAVRPEGSVSTLKIQRTERGDSAVYLCASSSGVWETQYFGPGTRLLVL.

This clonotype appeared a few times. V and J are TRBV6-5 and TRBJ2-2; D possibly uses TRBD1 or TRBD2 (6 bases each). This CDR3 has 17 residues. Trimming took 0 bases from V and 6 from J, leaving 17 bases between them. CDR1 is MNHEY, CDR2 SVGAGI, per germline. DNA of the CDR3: TGTGCCAGCAGTTACTCTGGTTGGGGGGCCACGCCCGGGGAGCTGTTTTTT. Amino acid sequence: CASSYSGWGATPGELFF.

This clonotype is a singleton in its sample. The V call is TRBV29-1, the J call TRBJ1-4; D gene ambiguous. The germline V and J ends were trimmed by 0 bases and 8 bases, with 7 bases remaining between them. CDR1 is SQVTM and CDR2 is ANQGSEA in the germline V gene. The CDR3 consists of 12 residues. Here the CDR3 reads CSVEDLEEKLFF. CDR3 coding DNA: TGCAGCGTTGAAGATCTGGAGGAAAAACTGTTTTTT. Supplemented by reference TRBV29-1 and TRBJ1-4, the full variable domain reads SAVISQKPSRDICQRGTSLTIQCQVDSQVTMMFWYRQQPGQSLTLIATANQGSEATYESGFVIDKFPISRPNLTFSTLTVSNMSPEDSSIYLCSVEDLEEKLFFGSGTQLSVL.